This T cell receptor beta chain was sequenced in a study of beta chain features in type 1 diabetes. Overall study results and limits: Shortening that was moderate but significant affected the TCRB CDR3s of Type 1 diabetes patients in all four CD4+ subsets.

Germline V lookup: CDR1 LNHNV, CDR2 YYDKDF (reference sequence). This CDR3 has 14 residues. Trimming took 3 bases from V and 1 from J, leaving 10 bases between them. Every bit of the isolated RNA underwent reverse transcription, so sequencing read expressed TCRB transcripts. Clones were read by immunoSEQ multiplex PCR, and TCRdb kept only the in-frame ones, dropping some. Of 100,000 to 150,000 clones listed, roughly 17% are singletons. In regard to this clone: Its antigen remains unknown.

The chain couples TRBV15 to TRBJ2-7; a possible D gene is TRBD2 (5 bases). Sequences were obtained from central memory CD4+ T cells from blood. The receptor was derived from a man aged 18 to 30 with type 1 diabetes. The CDR3 region is CATSRLRGSYEQYF. CDR3 in DNA: TGTGCCACCAGCAGGCTCCGAGGGTCCTACGAGCAGTACTTC. Together with reference TRBV15 and TRBJ2-7, the CDR3 gives the full variable domain: DAMVIQNPRYQVTQFGKPVTLSCSQTLNHNVMYWYQQKSSQAPKLLFHYYDKDFNNEADTPDNFQSRRPNTSFCFLDIRSPGLGDTAMYLCATSRLRGSYEQYFGPGTRLTVT.